This T cell receptor beta chain comes out of a study of cytomegalovirus exposure and HLA in healthy donors. The assay was immunoSEQ multiplex PCR, and TCRdb's table has in-frame clones only and misses some. The sample consists of 80,000 to 95,000 clones, approximately 96% of them appearing once. A roughly 120-subject validation cohort, separate from the 666-subject first cohort, supplied the donors. The sample taken for sequencing was PBMCs. This receptor was identified in a woman under 30 in good health and CMV-seronegative.

CDR3 loop: CASSLAGRWQGSHEQYF. In DNA, the CDR3 is TGTGCCAGCAGCTTGGCCGGTCGTTGGCAGGGATCCCACGAGCAGTACTTC. The V gene is TRBV5-6, the J gene TRBJ2-7; weak D call: TRBD1 (5 bases). The CDR3 is 17 residues long. Germline CDR1 is SGHDT and CDR2 is YYEEEE. Deletions cut 0 bases from V and 5 bases from J, with 21 bases between.